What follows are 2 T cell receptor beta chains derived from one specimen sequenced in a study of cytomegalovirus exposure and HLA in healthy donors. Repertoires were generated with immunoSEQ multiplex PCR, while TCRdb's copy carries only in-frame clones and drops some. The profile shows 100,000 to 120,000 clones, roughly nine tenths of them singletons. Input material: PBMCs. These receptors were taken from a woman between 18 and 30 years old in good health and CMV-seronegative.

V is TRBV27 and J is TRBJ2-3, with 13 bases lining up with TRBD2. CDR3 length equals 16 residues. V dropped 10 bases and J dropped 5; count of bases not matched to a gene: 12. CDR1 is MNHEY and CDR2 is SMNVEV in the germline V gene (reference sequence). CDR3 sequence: CAIPTSGGACEDTQYF. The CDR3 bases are TGTGCCATCCCCACTAGCGGGGGGGCGTGCGAAGATACGCAGTATTTT.

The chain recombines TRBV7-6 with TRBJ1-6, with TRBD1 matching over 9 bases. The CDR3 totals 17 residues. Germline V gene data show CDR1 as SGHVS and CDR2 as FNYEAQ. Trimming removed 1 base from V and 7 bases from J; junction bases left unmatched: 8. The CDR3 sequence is CASSLGWDREGNSPLHF. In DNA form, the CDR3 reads TGTGCCAGCAGCTTAGGGTGGGACAGGGAAGGGAATTCACCCCTCCACTTT.